This T cell receptor (beta chain) came from a study of OX40 agonist ivuxolimab in advanced cancers. The repertoire was sequenced with immunoSEQ multiplex PCR; TCRdb's copy has only in-frame clones and lacks some. This table holds tens of thousands of clones, about four fifths found once. V was clipped by 4 bases and J by 2 bases, with 12 bases between them. CDR3 length equals 15 residues. Germline V gives CDR1 SGHRS, CDR2 YFSETQ. The sequencing used CD4+ or CD8+ T cells sorted from blood, collected in a trial of the OX40 agonist ivuxolimab. This chain uses TRBV5-1 with TRBJ2-2; D might be TRBD1 or TRBD2, each matching 5 bases. This clonotype originated in an adult with an advanced solid tumor such as melanoma, head and neck, liver or kidney cancer. CDR3: CASSPGTANTGELFF. Written as DNA, the CDR3 is TGCGCCAGCAGCCCAGGGACGGCTAACACCGGGGAGCTGTTTTTT.